These T cell receptor beta chains were read from a single sample in a study of shared clonotypes between healthy human individuals. Assay: immunoSEQ multiplex PCR; the TCRdb copy retains only in-frame clones and omits some. Of over a million clones listed, around 97% are singletons. The sample taken for sequencing was naive CD4+ T cells sorted from blood. These TCRs come from a man aged 25 to 40 in good health. CDR3s include the opening cysteine and the closing phenylalanine or tryptophan. Each record gives: V gene, J gene, clone size, D gene, CDR3 length, CDR3 DNA, CDR3 protein. The D gene is left open where the match is weak. Only some rows state a clone size, as once, few, many or a class for expanded clones.

V gene: TRBV27; J gene: TRBJ1-5; clone size: -; D gene: -; CDR3 length: 19; CDR3 DNA: TGTGCCAGCAGTTTAGCCACGGGCCCATTCAAAAATAGCAATCAGCCCCAGCATTTT; CDR3 protein: CASSLATGPFKNSNQPQHF
V gene: TRBV7-6; J gene: TRBJ2-2; clone size: -; D gene: TRBD1; CDR3 length: 15; CDR3 DNA: TGTGCCAGCAGCTTCGGACAGGGGCTCACCGGGGAGCTGTTTTTT; CDR3 protein: CASSFGQGLTGELFF
V gene: TRBV27; J gene: TRBJ2-7; clone size: -; D gene: -; CDR3 length: 16; CDR3 DNA: TGTGCCAGCAGTCAAGAGGGAGAGCGGAGCGCCTACGAGCAGTACTTC; CDR3 protein: CASSQEGERSAYEQYF
V gene: TRBV18; J gene: TRBJ2-1; clone size: -; D gene: TRBD2; CDR3 length: 18; CDR3 DNA: TGTGCCAGCTCAACGGGACTAGCGGGAGGGATATCCTACAATGAGCAGTTCTTC; CDR3 protein: CASSTGLAGGISYNEQFF
V gene: TRBV5-5; J gene: TRBJ1-4; clone size: -; D gene: -; CDR3 length: 13; CDR3 DNA: TGTGCCAGCAGCCTAAACGCTAATGAAAAACTGTTTTTT; CDR3 protein: CASSLNANEKLFF
V gene: TRBV27; J gene: TRBJ2-6; clone size: -; D gene: TRBD1; CDR3 length: 17; CDR3 DNA: TGTGCCAGCAGTTCCTGGGCCAGGGGGCGTGGGGCCAACGTCCTGACTTTC; CDR3 protein: CASSSWARGRGANVLTF
V gene: TRBV27; J gene: TRBJ2-7; clone size: -; D gene: TRBD1; CDR3 length: 17; CDR3 DNA: TGTGCCAGCAGTTTACTGGTCGGGACAGGGGCACTCTACGAGCAGTACTTC; CDR3 protein: CASSLLVGTGALYEQYF
V gene: TRBV30; J gene: TRBJ2-1; clone size: -; D gene: -; CDR3 length: 16; CDR3 DNA: TGTGCCTGGAGTGTACCCCGCGGAAGGTTTAACGGTGAGCAGTTCTTC; CDR3 protein: CAWSVPRGRFNGEQFF
V gene: TRBV6-1; J gene: TRBJ2-5; clone size: -; D gene: -; CDR3 length: 15; CDR3 DNA: TGTGCCAGCAGTGGACAGACAGGTCCGTGGGAGACCCAGTACTTC; CDR3 protein: CASSGQTGPWETQYF
V gene: TRBV6-1; J gene: TRBJ2-7; clone size: -; D gene: TRBD2; CDR3 length: 16; CDR3 DNA: TGTGCCAGCAGTGCTTCTAGCGGGAGCCTCTCCTACGAGCAGTACTTC; CDR3 protein: CASSASSGSLSYEQYF
V gene: TRBV7-3; J gene: TRBJ2-3; clone size: -; D gene: -; CDR3 length: 13; CDR3 DNA: TGTGCCAGCAGCTTAACGTTGGCTAGCACGCAGTATTTT; CDR3 protein: CASSLTLASTQYF
V gene: TRBV9; J gene: TRBJ2-2; clone size: -; D gene: -; CDR3 length: 15; CDR3 DNA: TGTGCCAGCAGCGTAGCGGGCGGGAACACCGGGGAGCTGTTTTTT; CDR3 protein: CASSVAGGNTGELFF
V gene: TRBV28; J gene: TRBJ2-7; clone size: -; D gene: TRBD2; CDR3 length: 19; CDR3 DNA: TGTGCCAGCAGCTCCCGGAGTAGCGGGAGGCCCCGTAGGATCTACGAGCAGTACTTC; CDR3 protein: CASSSRSSGRPRRIYEQYF
V gene: TRBV28; J gene: TRBJ1-3; clone size: -; D gene: TRBD1; CDR3 length: 15; CDR3 DNA: TGTGCCAGCAGGACAGGGGCGACCTCTGGAAACACCATATATTTT; CDR3 protein: CASRTGATSGNTIYF
V gene: TRBV5-1; J gene: TRBJ2-1; clone size: -; D gene: TRBD1; CDR3 length: 12; CDR3 DNA: TGCGCCAGCAGCTTGATCGAGGACAGGGTGTTCTTC; CDR3 protein: CASSLIEDRVFF
V gene: TRBV9; J gene: TRBJ2-1; clone size: -; D gene: TRBD2; CDR3 length: 15; CDR3 DNA: TGTGCCAGCAGCGTAGTAGGGCGGGGGGCCAATGAGCAGTTCTTC; CDR3 protein: CASSVVGRGANEQFF
V gene: TRBV14; J gene: TRBJ2-1; clone size: once; D gene: -; CDR3 length: 16; CDR3 DNA: TGTGCCAGCAGCCCAATCCGACAGTTAACCGACAATGAGCAGTTCTTC; CDR3 protein: CASSPIRQLTDNEQFF
V gene: TRBV30; J gene: TRBJ1-5; clone size: -; D gene: -; CDR3 length: 18; CDR3 DNA: TGTGCCTGGAGTGTACGAGGGGCACCCTGGTTACGGGATCAGCCCCAGCATTTT; CDR3 protein: CAWSVRGAPWLRDQPQHF
V gene: TRBV5-6; J gene: TRBJ1-2; clone size: once; D gene: -; CDR3 length: 14; CDR3 DNA: TGTGCCAGCAGCTTGCTCAAGGTCGGATATGGCTACACCTTC; CDR3 protein: CASSLLKVGYGYTF
V gene: TRBV7-2; J gene: TRBJ2-1; clone size: -; D gene: TRBD2; CDR3 length: 16; CDR3 DNA: TGTGCCAGCAGCTTAGTGTGGCGGGAGGGCCTGAATGAGCAGTTCTTC; CDR3 protein: CASSLVWREGLNEQFF
V gene: TRBV6-1; J gene: TRBJ2-5; clone size: -; D gene: TRBD2; CDR3 length: 15; CDR3 DNA: TGTGCCAGCAGTGCGGGACTAGCGGTACAAGAGACCCAGTACTTC; CDR3 protein: CASSAGLAVQETQYF
V gene: TRBV6-1; J gene: TRBJ2-7; clone size: -; D gene: -; CDR3 length: 14; CDR3 DNA: TGTGCCAGCCGGAGATGGGGACGCGCCCCTGAGCAGTACTTC; CDR3 protein: CASRRWGRAPEQYF
V gene: TRBV5-5; J gene: TRBJ1-5; clone size: -; D gene: -; CDR3 length: 14; CDR3 DNA: TGTGCCAGCAGCTACACAGGGAGCAATCAGCCCCAGCATTTT; CDR3 protein: CASSYTGSNQPQHF
V gene: TRBV28; J gene: TRBJ2-5; clone size: -; D gene: -; CDR3 length: 14; CDR3 DNA: TGTGCCAGCAGTTTGGAGGGCAAACGAGAGACCCAGTACTTC; CDR3 protein: CASSLEGKRETQYF
V gene: TRBV11-2; J gene: TRBJ1-2; clone size: -; D gene: -; CDR3 length: 13; CDR3 DNA: TGTGCCAGCAGCTTAGATTTAGGGTTTGGCTACACCTTC; CDR3 protein: CASSLDLGFGYTF
V gene: TRBV29-1; J gene: TRBJ1-1; clone size: few; D gene: -; CDR3 length: 13; CDR3 DNA: TGCAGCGTCGCGGGACGGAAGAACACTGAAGCTTTCTTT; CDR3 protein: CSVAGRKNTEAFF
V gene: TRBV29-1; J gene: TRBJ2-1; clone size: -; D gene: -; CDR3 length: 14; CDR3 DNA: TGCAGCGCTCTACAGGGAGTATCCTACAATGAGCAGTTCTTC; CDR3 protein: CSALQGVSYNEQFF
V gene: TRBV15; J gene: TRBJ2-7; clone size: -; D gene: -; CDR3 length: 14; CDR3 DNA: TGTGCCACCAGCAGGGGTAGGAGTGATTACGAGCAGTACTTC; CDR3 protein: CATSRGRSDYEQYF
V gene: TRBV19; J gene: TRBJ1-2; clone size: -; D gene: -; CDR3 length: 15; CDR3 DNA: TGTGCCAGTAGTCATACAGGGTCCATTTTTTATGGCTACACCTTC; CDR3 protein: CASSHTGSIFYGYTF
V gene: TRBV19; J gene: TRBJ1-5; clone size: -; D gene: -; CDR3 length: 16; CDR3 DNA: TGTGCCAGTACCCCCGACGGGATTGGTAGCAATCAGCCCCAGCATTTT; CDR3 protein: CASTPDGIGSNQPQHF
V gene: TRBV28; J gene: TRBJ2-1; clone size: -; D gene: TRBD2; CDR3 length: 14; CDR3 DNA: TGTGCCAGCAGTTTAGGCGGGAGTTTTATTGAGCAGTTCTTC; CDR3 protein: CASSLGGSFIEQFF
V gene: TRBV18; J gene: TRBJ2-1; clone size: -; D gene: TRBD1; CDR3 length: 15; CDR3 DNA: TGTGCCAGCTCATTACCCGGGACAGGGGGCGTTGAGCAGTTCTTC; CDR3 protein: CASSLPGTGGVEQFF
V gene: TRBV7-3; J gene: TRBJ2-2; clone size: -; D gene: -; CDR3 length: 13; CDR3 DNA: TGTGCCAGCAGCCCCCGGGTCCCCGGGGAGCTGTTTTTT; CDR3 protein: CASSPRVPGELFF
V gene: TRBV27; J gene: TRBJ2-5; clone size: -; D gene: -; CDR3 length: 13; CDR3 DNA: TGTGCCAGCAGCACCAGGGGAGGGGAGACCCAGTACTTC; CDR3 protein: CASSTRGGETQYF
V gene: TRBV7-9; J gene: TRBJ2-2; clone size: -; D gene: -; CDR3 length: 18; CDR3 DNA: TGTGCCAGCAGCTTAATTAGCCTTGGAGTAGGGCTGACCGGGGAGCTGTTTTTT; CDR3 protein: CASSLISLGVGLTGELFF
V gene: TRBV5-1; J gene: TRBJ2-5; clone size: -; D gene: -; CDR3 length: 13; CDR3 DNA: TGCGCCAGCAGCTTGGGCAGCCAAGAGACCCAGTACTTC; CDR3 protein: CASSLGSQETQYF
V gene: TRBV6-5; J gene: TRBJ2-1; clone size: -; D gene: TRBD2; CDR3 length: 16; CDR3 DNA: TGTGCCAGCAGTTACTCGGGCGGGAGGGCCTACAATGAGCAGTTCTTC; CDR3 protein: CASSYSGGRAYNEQFF
V gene: TRBV7-2; J gene: TRBJ1-5; clone size: -; D gene: TRBD1; CDR3 length: 15; CDR3 DNA: TGTGCCAGCAGCGCAGACAGGGGGAGCAATCAGCCCCAGCATTTT; CDR3 protein: CASSADRGSNQPQHF
V gene: TRBV5-1; J gene: TRBJ2-1; clone size: -; D gene: -; CDR3 length: 14; CDR3 DNA: TGCGCCAGCAGCTTGCTTATCGGGGGCAATGAGCAGTTCTTC; CDR3 protein: CASSLLIGGNEQFF
V gene: TRBV18; J gene: TRBJ1-3; clone size: -; D gene: TRBD1; CDR3 length: 16; CDR3 DNA: TGTGCCAGCTCACCCCAAAGGACAGGGGTTGGAAACACCATATATTTT; CDR3 protein: CASSPQRTGVGNTIYF
V gene: TRBV7-2; J gene: TRBJ2-5; clone size: -; D gene: TRBD1; CDR3 length: 15; CDR3 DNA: TGTGCCAGCAGCGATACAGACAGGGTACTCGAGACCCAGTACTTC; CDR3 protein: CASSDTDRVLETQYF
V gene: TRBV25-1; J gene: TRBJ2-3; clone size: -; D gene: -; CDR3 length: 15; CDR3 DNA: TGTGCCAGCAGCCCCCAGGGTGAAGGCACAGATACGCAGTATTTT; CDR3 protein: CASSPQGEGTDTQYF
V gene: TRBV29-1; J gene: TRBJ2-5; clone size: -; D gene: -; CDR3 length: 14; CDR3 DNA: TGCAGCTTACTCACCCCCGGGAGTCGGGAGACCCAGTACTTC; CDR3 protein: CSLLTPGSRETQYF
V gene: TRBV10-3; J gene: TRBJ2-5; clone size: -; D gene: -; CDR3 length: 12; CDR3 DNA: TGTGCCATCAGCGGACAGTTGCCGACCCAGTACTTC; CDR3 protein: CAISGQLPTQYF
V gene: TRBV29-1; J gene: TRBJ1-2; clone size: -; D gene: TRBD1; CDR3 length: 14; CDR3 DNA: TGCAGCGTGTGGACAGGGGGCTCACTAGATGGCTACACCTTC; CDR3 protein: CSVWTGGSLDGYTF
V gene: TRBV18; J gene: TRBJ2-5; clone size: -; D gene: TRBD1; CDR3 length: 16; CDR3 DNA: TGTGCCAGCTCACCACTGGGGACAGCCGGGTTGGAGACCCAGTACTTC; CDR3 protein: CASSPLGTAGLETQYF
V gene: TRBV5-1; J gene: TRBJ2-7; clone size: -; D gene: TRBD1; CDR3 length: 14; CDR3 DNA: TGCGCCAGCAGCAGAGGGACAGACTCCTACGAGCAGTACTTC; CDR3 protein: CASSRGTDSYEQYF
V gene: TRBV11-2; J gene: TRBJ1-2; clone size: -; D gene: TRBD1; CDR3 length: 15; CDR3 DNA: TGTGCCAGCAGCCCATGGACAGGGGAAGGTGGTGGCTACACCTTC; CDR3 protein: CASSPWTGEGGGYTF
V gene: TRBV28; J gene: TRBJ2-1; clone size: -; D gene: TRBD1; CDR3 length: 17; CDR3 DNA: TGTGCCAGCACTCTTTGGGGCCCGGGACAGGGCGTCAATGAGCAGTTCTTC; CDR3 protein: CASTLWGPGQGVNEQFF
V gene: TRBV11-2; J gene: TRBJ2-4; clone size: -; D gene: -; CDR3 length: 17; CDR3 DNA: TGTGCCAGCAGAAAAGCCGGGGGCAAGCTAGCCAAAAACATTCAGTACTTC; CDR3 protein: CASRKAGGKLAKNIQYF
V gene: TRBV28; J gene: TRBJ2-7; clone size: -; D gene: TRBD2; CDR3 length: 14; CDR3 DNA: TGTGCCAGCAGTTTAGCGGGGGATCTGTACGAGCAGTACTTC; CDR3 protein: CASSLAGDLYEQYF
V gene: TRBV25-1; J gene: TRBJ2-5; clone size: -; D gene: TRBD1; CDR3 length: 12; CDR3 DNA: TGTGCCACGAGACAGGGGGGAGAGACCCAGTACTTC; CDR3 protein: CATRQGGETQYF
V gene: TRBV28; J gene: TRBJ2-7; clone size: -; D gene: TRBD2; CDR3 length: 15; CDR3 DNA: TGTGCCAGCAGTTCCGGGACTAGCATGACCTACGAGCAGTACTTC; CDR3 protein: CASSSGTSMTYEQYF
V gene: TRBV25-1; J gene: TRBJ2-7; clone size: -; D gene: -; CDR3 length: 13; CDR3 DNA: TGTGCCAGCAGTCGAACAGACTCCTACGAGCAGTACTTC; CDR3 protein: CASSRTDSYEQYF
V gene: TRBV6-1; J gene: TRBJ1-5; clone size: -; D gene: TRBD1; CDR3 length: 14; CDR3 DNA: TGTGCCAGCAGCCGAGGGACAGGTAATCAGCCCCAGCATTTT; CDR3 protein: CASSRGTGNQPQHF